The 4 T cell receptor beta chains presented below share a single source sample, sequenced in a study of shared clonotypes between healthy human individuals. Assay used: immunoSEQ multiplex PCR; TCRdb lists only in-frame clones, some missing. The sample contains some 490,000 clones, approximately 84% of which appear only once. The sample consisted of PBMCs. The receptors derive from a woman aged 40 to 55 in good health. Some clones in this sample may be carry-over from other donors' samples.

Remarks on this clone: This CDR3 is also generated by other DNA sequences in the sample. The J gene is TRBJ1-5, the V gene TRBV4-3; D ambiguous. Germline V gives CDR1 LGHNA, CDR2 YSLEER. CDR3 length equals 13 residues. Between the trimmed V and J ends, which lost 0 bases and 7 bases, there was a span of 7 bases. The DNA of the CDR3 is TGCGCCAGCAGCCAAGATTTGGGCCAGCCCCAGCATTTT. This codes for CASSQDLGQPQHF.

This chain connects TRBV11-3 to TRBJ2-1; 15 nucleotides line up with TRBD2. V gave up 5 bases and J gave up 6 bases; unmatched junction bases: 14. CDR1 SGHNT and CDR2 YENEEA come from the germline V gene. CDR3 length: 19 residues. CDR3 nucleotide sequence: TGTGCCAGCAGCCAACGAGGACTAGCGGGAGGGCCCTGGGGCAATGAGCAGTTCTTC. As protein: CASSQRGLAGGPWGNEQFF.

The V and J genes are TRBV5-8 and TRBJ1-1; 8 bases fit TRBD1. V lost 2 bases to trimming and J lost 8 bases; unmatched junction nucleotides: 2. CDR1 and CDR2 (germline): SGHTS, YDEGEE. This CDR3 comprises 12 residues. The CDR3 reads CASSFGQGEAFF. In nucleotides, the CDR3 is TGTGCCAGCAGCTTTGGACAGGGAGAAGCTTTCTTT. Supplemented by reference TRBV5-8 and TRBJ1-1, the full variable domain reads EAGVTQSPTHLIKTRGQQATLRCSPISGHTSVYWYQQALGLGLQFLLWYDEGEERNRGNFPPRFSGRQFPNYSSELNVNALELEDSALYLCASSFGQGEAFFGQGTRLTVV.

A remark on this clone: A junction end diverges from the germline sequence, so it may reflect a read error. This chain links TRBV6-1 with TRBJ1-5; no definite D call. CDR3 length: 13 amino acids. Germline V gives CDR1 MNHNS, CDR2 SASEGT. The CDR3, as DNA: TGTGCCAGCAGCGCTGTTCAAGAGGGCTTTATGTTTTTT. It yields the protein CASSAVQEGFMFF.